The 28 T cell receptor beta chains given below trace back to one sample, sequenced in a study of cytomegalovirus exposure and HLA in healthy donors (dated by TCRdb to about 2017). The library was produced with the immunoSEQ multiplex PCR assay. For the multiplex PCR, a mixture combining 60 forward primers for TCR Vbeta segments and 13 reverse primers for TCR Jbeta segments was used. TCRdb holds this immuneACCESS table with in-frame rearrangements only. Some clones are missing; in checked studies, unresolved V genes explain under half, and the rest has no known cause. The sample table shows 150,000 to 200,000 clones, and about 80% are seen once. The ten largest clones take up roughly 10% of the sample. Material: PBMCs. The receptors originated from a man younger than 35 in good health and CMV-seropositive.

The V and J genes are TRBV4-3 and TRBJ1-1; tentative D call: TRBD1 (5 bases). The CDR3 is made up of 14 amino acids. Per the germline V gene, CDR1 is LGHNA and CDR2 is YSLEER. Trimming stripped 6 bases from V and 0 bases from J, with 11 bases between. The CDR3 reads CASRPGLLNTEAFF. CDR3 nucleotides: TGCGCCAGCAGGCCAGGGCTTCTGAACACTGAAGCTTTCTTT.

The table lists this clone with a few counts. CDR3 protein: CASSTGLGGEQYF. CDR3 sequence (DNA): TGTGCCAGCAGCACGGGACTTGGTGGCGAGCAGTACTTC. The chain employs TRBV5-6 and TRBJ2-7; perhaps TRBD2 as D (6 bases). The V gene's germline CDR1 is SGHDT and CDR2 YYEEEE. The V gene lost 4 bases and the J gene lost 6 bases, with 14 bases spanning the gap. The CDR3 runs 13 residues.

At least ten counts were recorded for this clone. The V call is TRBV4-2, the J call TRBJ2-1, with D possibly matching TRBD2 (7 bases). The CDR3 loop spans 16 amino acids. V was trimmed by 6 bases and J by 9 bases, leaving 24 bases between them. The V gene's germline CDR1 is LGHNA and CDR2 YNFKEQ. The CDR3 loop reads CASSPPSGGAGGEQFF. CDR3 coding DNA: TGTGCCAGCAGTCCCCCTAGTGGGGGGGCGGGTGGTGAGCAGTTCTTC.

The V gene is TRBV7-8, the J gene TRBJ1-3, with D unresolved. Germline V gene lookup returns CDR1 SGHVS and CDR2 FQNEAQ. Trimming cost V 2 bases and J 9 bases, with 26 bases left between them. This CDR3 has 18 amino acids. Written as DNA, the CDR3 is TGTGCCAGCAGCTTATTTGGAGACATAAGTGCCTATGGGAGCACCATATATTTT. It translates to CASSLFGDISAYGSTIYF.

The chain is built from TRBV4-2 and TRBJ1-1; D is undetermined. This CDR3 comprises 11 residues. The germline V and J ends were trimmed by 2 bases and 5 bases, with 3 bases remaining between them. Germline lookup yields CDR1 LGHNA and CDR2 YNFKEQ. Here the CDR3 DNA reads TGTGCCAGCAGCCAAACTACTGAAGCTTTCTTT. Protein product: CASSQTTEAFF.

The rearrangement links TRBV29-1 to TRBJ2-1; no firm D call. V was cut by 3 bases and J by 4 bases, with 4 bases left in between. Germline CDR1 SQVTM, CDR2 ANQGSEA. This CDR3 comprises 11 residues. This CDR3 reads CSVESYNEQFF. In nucleotides, the CDR3 is TGCAGCGTTGAGTCATACAATGAGCAGTTCTTC.

The CDR3 nucleotides are TGTGCCAGCAGCGGGAGGGTTTCCTACAATGAGCAGTTCTTC. It specifies CASSGRVSYNEQFF. V is TRBV28 and J is TRBJ2-1; 8 bases fit TRBD2. The ends lost 6 bases at V and 1 base at J; junction bases unmatched: 2. The CDR3 extends over 14 amino acids. Per germline, CDR1 MDHEN and CDR2 SYDVKM.

The chain uses TRBV2 and TRBJ2-2; unclear D gene. Germline V gene sequence: CDR1 SNHLY, CDR2 FYNNEI. The V end lost 3 bases, the J end lost 3 bases, and 2 bases lay between the germline ends. This CDR3 spans 12 amino acids. The CDR3 loop is CASSDYTGELFF. CDR3 sequence (DNA): TGTGCCAGCAGTGACTACACCGGGGAGCTGTTTTTT.

A note on this clone: This CDR3 is also generated by other DNA sequences in the sample. This chain links TRBV9 with TRBJ1-5; D is uncertain. Looked up from germline, CDR1 is SGDLS and CDR2 is YYNGEE. The CDR3 spans 14 residues. V shed 0 bases and J shed 4 bases, with 8 bases lying between them. Here the CDR3 DNA reads TGTGCCAGCAGCGTAGGGGCGGGAAATCAGCCCCAGCATTTT. Encoded protein: CASSVGAGNQPQHF.

There are a few counts of this clone. The chain joins TRBV6-6 to TRBJ2-2; D gene unclear. Germline V gene data show CDR1 as MNHNY and CDR2 as SVGAGI (reference sequence). V lost 6 bases and J 2 bases, leaving 7 bases between the germline ends. The CDR3 loop spans 13 amino acids. CDR3 sequence (DNA): TGTGCCAGCAGGGCTCCTAACACCGGGGAGCTGTTTTTT. Residues: CASRAPNTGELFF.

V is TRBV28 and J is TRBJ2-7; 8 bases fit TRBD2. CDR1 and CDR2 from the germline V gene are MDHEN and SYDVKM. This CDR3 region has 15 residues. The V gene end was trimmed by 5 bases and the J gene end by 3 bases; junction bases not matched to a gene: 9. The DNA for the CDR3 is TGTGCCAGCAGTACCACCAATAGCGGGGTCTACGAGCAGTACTTC. It specifies CASSTTNSGVYEQYF.

The chain combines TRBV7-6 with TRBJ2-7; 7 positions match TRBD2. In germline, CDR1 is SGHVS, CDR2 FNYEAQ. V shed 2 bases, J shed 5 bases, and the junction held 9 bases outside the gene matches. The CDR3 contains 15 residues. DNA for the CDR3: TGTGCCAGCAGCTTAATCTGGGAGGGTAACCACGAGCAGTACTTC. Amino acids: CASSLIWEGNHEQYF.

V gene TRBV15 combines with J gene TRBJ2-2, with 10 positions matching TRBD1. Germline V lookup: CDR1 LNHNV, CDR2 YYDKDF (reference sequence). Trimming took 7 bases from V and 5 from J; bases not matched to a gene: 7. The length of the CDR3 is 15 residues. The CDR3 nucleotides are TGTGCCACCACCCCCGGGACAGGGGCTACCGGGGAGCTGTTTTTT. It encodes CATTPGTGATGELFF.

This sequence joins TRBV5-1 and TRBJ2-1, with 7 bases fitting TRBD1. Germline V CDR1 and CDR2: SGHRS, YFSETQ. Losses at the gene ends were 0 bases for V and 4 bases for J; bases not matched to a gene: 4. The CDR3 runs 15 residues. In nucleotides, the CDR3 is TGCGCCAGCAGCTTGGGACAGGGACCATACAATGAGCAGTTCTTC. It specifies CASSLGQGPYNEQFF.

In its sample, this clone was seen a few times. V gene TRBV5-1 combines with J gene TRBJ2-7; D is unresolved. Germline V gene lookup returns CDR1 SGHRS and CDR2 YFSETQ. Trimming pared 5 bases from V and 3 bases from J, leaving 12 bases between. The CDR3 covers 13 residues. The CDR3 DNA sequence: TGCGCCAGCAGGCGAGCTAGTGACTACGAGCAGTACTTC. Translated, it gives CASRRASDYEQYF.

J is TRBJ2-7 and V is TRBV19, with 7 bases matching TRBD1. Germline V gene sequence: CDR1 LNHDA, CDR2 SQIVND (reference sequence). The CDR3 has 15 amino acids. The trim removed 2 bases at V and 1 base at J, leaving 5 bases unmatched. The CDR3 DNA reads as TGTGCCAGTAGTATAAGGACAGGAGAATCCTACGAGCAGTACTTC. Translated: CASSIRTGESYEQYF.

This clone was detected once. The rearrangement uses TRBV13 and TRBJ2-5; TRBD2 matches 11 bases. This CDR3 comprises 17 residues. Germline V gene sequence: CDR1 PRHDT, CDR2 FYEKMQ (reference sequence). Trimming cost V 5 bases and J 4 bases; bases outside gene matches: 12. CDR3 loop: CASSEQLAGDGPETQYF. Written as DNA, the CDR3 is TGTGCCAGCAGCGAACAACTAGCGGGAGATGGTCCAGAGACCCAGTACTTC.

The DNA for the CDR3 is TGTGCCAGCAGTTACGAGGGAACCTCCTATGGCTACACCTTC. This gives the protein CASSYEGTSYGYTF. The chain uses TRBV6-5 and TRBJ1-2, with unresolved D. The CDR3 covers 14 residues. Germline CDR1 and CDR2: MNHEY and SVGAGI. Trimming left V 2 bases short and J 4 bases short, with 11 bases between.

The chain recombines TRBV5-1 with TRBJ2-1, with D perhaps matching TRBD1 (5 bases). Trimming removed 0 bases at V and 13 bases at J, with 14 bases between. The CDR3 extends over 13 amino acids. The germline V gene encodes CDR1 SGHRS and CDR2 YFSETQ. The CDR3 spells CASSLAPVTEQFF. CDR3 coding DNA: TGCGCCAGCAGCTTGGCGCCTGTGACAGAACAGTTCTTC.

The J gene is TRBJ1-5, the V gene TRBV5-6; D remains unclear. Trimming took 1 base from V and 3 from J, leaving 5 bases between them. The CDR3 length is 13 residues. The germline V gene encodes CDR1 SGHDT and CDR2 YYEEEE. The CDR3 region has the DNA TGTGCCAGCAGCTTGAGAGTCAATCAGCCCCAGCATTTT. It encodes CASSLRVNQPQHF.

This rearrangement joins TRBV9 to TRBJ2-1; a weak D match, TRBD1 (6 bases). This CDR3 has 17 amino acids. The germline gives CDR1 SGDLS, CDR2 YYNGEE. Trimming pared 7 bases from V and 2 bases from J, leaving 22 bases between. The CDR3 here is CASGRGEFRVAYNEQFF. The CDR3 DNA is TGTGCCAGCGGCAGGGGAGAGTTTCGGGTTGCCTACAATGAGCAGTTCTTC.

This sequence joins TRBV7-9 and TRBJ2-2; D not resolved. The CDR3 runs 15 residues. V was trimmed by 2 bases and J by 1 base, leaving 8 bases between them. From germline, CDR1 is SEHNR and CDR2 FQNEAQ (reference sequence). The CDR3 spells CASSLTSKNTGELFF. The CDR3 DNA follows: TGTGCCAGCAGCTTAACCTCTAAGAACACCGGGGAGCTGTTTTTT.

A few counts support this clone. The chain links TRBV5-1 to TRBJ2-4; TRBD1 agrees at 9 bases. This CDR3 spans 15 amino acids. V shed 4 bases and J 7 bases; nucleotides not matched to a gene: 9. The germline CDR1 and CDR2 sequences are SGHRS and YFSETQ. The CDR3 bases are TGCGCCAGCAGCCCCGGGGGGACAGGGTCTAACATTCAGTACTTC. This sequence encodes CASSPGGTGSNIQYF.

In its sample, this clone was seen a few times. The rearrangement uses TRBV13 and TRBJ2-1, with 8 bases lining up with TRBD1. J was trimmed by 7 bases and V by 6 bases; bases with no gene match: 5. Germline CDR1 and CDR2: PRHDT and FYEKMQ (reference sequence). This CDR3 spans 13 amino acids. Here the CDR3 reads CASSGDRGNEQFF. For the CDR3, the DNA is TGTGCCAGCAGTGGTGACAGGGGAAATGAGCAGTTCTTC.

This clone was counted once. V and J are TRBV2 and TRBJ2-7; 9 nucleotides match TRBD1. CDR3 length: 12 amino acids. The V and J ends lost 10 bases and 6 bases, in that order; junction bases with no gene match: 7. CDR1 and CDR2 from the germline V gene are SNHLY and FYNNEI. The CDR3 region has the DNA TGTGCCACTGACAGGGGGAAAACCGAGCAGTACTTC. Translation: CATDRGKTEQYF.

This rearrangement joins TRBV5-1 to TRBJ2-5, with D perhaps TRBD2 (7 bases). With 5 bases removed from V and 0 bases from J, the gap between germline ends came to 14 bases. The germline V gene encodes CDR1 SGHRS and CDR2 YFSETQ. The CDR3 totals 15 residues. CDR3 protein: CASSVGGRNQETQYF. The CDR3, as DNA: TGCGCCAGCAGTGTGGGGGGGCGGAACCAAGAGACCCAGTACTTC.

V usage is TRBV4-2 and J usage is TRBJ1-5; unclear D gene. V lost 4 bases and J lost 5, with 9 bases in between. This CDR3 has 13 amino acids. Germline V gene lookup returns CDR1 LGHNA and CDR2 YNFKEQ. The CDR3 here is CASSLGRDQPQHF. The CDR3 nucleotides read TGTGCCAGCAGCCTCGGGAGGGATCAGCCCCAGCATTTT.

In its sample, this clone was seen a few times. This chain uses TRBV6-1 with TRBJ1-2, with no clear D. Germline CDR1 MNHNS, CDR2 SASEGT. The CDR3 totals 11 residues. The ends were cut back, 4 bases at V and 10 bases at J, with 10 bases in the middle. The CDR3 loop is CASSVPSIYTF. The CDR3 coding sequence is TGTGCCAGCAGTGTTCCATCCATCTACACCTTC.